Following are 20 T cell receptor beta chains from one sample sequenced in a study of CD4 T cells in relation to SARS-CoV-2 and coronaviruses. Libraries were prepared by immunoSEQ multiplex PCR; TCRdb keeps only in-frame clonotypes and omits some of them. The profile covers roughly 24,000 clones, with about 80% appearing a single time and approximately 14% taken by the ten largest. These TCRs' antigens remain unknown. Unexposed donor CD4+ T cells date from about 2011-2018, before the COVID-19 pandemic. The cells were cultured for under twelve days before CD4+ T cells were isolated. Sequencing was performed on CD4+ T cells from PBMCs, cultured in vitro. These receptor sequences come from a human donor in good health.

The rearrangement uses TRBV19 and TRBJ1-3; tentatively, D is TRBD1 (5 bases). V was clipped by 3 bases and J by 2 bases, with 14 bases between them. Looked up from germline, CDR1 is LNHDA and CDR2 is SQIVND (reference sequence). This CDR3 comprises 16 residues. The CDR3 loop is CASSIEGAGAGNTIYF. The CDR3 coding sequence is TGTGCCAGTAGTATCGAAGGGGCGGGAGCTGGAAACACCATATATTTT.

This CDR3 reads CASSLATRLASSPETQYF. The CDR3 bases are TGCGCCAGCAGCTTGGCCACCCGACTAGCGAGTTCCCCAGAGACCCAGTACTTC. The V and J genes are TRBV5-1 and TRBJ2-5, with 8 bases aligning to TRBD2. CDR3 length: 18 residues. V was clipped by 0 bases and J by 4 bases; unmatched bases: 14. From germline, CDR1 is SGHRS and CDR2 YFSETQ.

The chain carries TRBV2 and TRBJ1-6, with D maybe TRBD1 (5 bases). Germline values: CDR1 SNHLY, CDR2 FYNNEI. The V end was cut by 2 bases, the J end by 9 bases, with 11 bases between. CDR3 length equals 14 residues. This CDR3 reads CASSESGLTSPLHF. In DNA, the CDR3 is TGTGCCAGCAGTGAATCGGGACTGACTTCACCCCTCCACTTT.

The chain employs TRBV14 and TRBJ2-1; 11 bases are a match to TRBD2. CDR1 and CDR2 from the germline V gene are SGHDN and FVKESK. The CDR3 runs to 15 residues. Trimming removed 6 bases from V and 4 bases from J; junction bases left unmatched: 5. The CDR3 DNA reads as TGTGCCAGCAGGCAAACTAGCGGGAGTTACAATGAGCAGTTCTTC. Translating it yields CASRQTSGSYNEQFF.

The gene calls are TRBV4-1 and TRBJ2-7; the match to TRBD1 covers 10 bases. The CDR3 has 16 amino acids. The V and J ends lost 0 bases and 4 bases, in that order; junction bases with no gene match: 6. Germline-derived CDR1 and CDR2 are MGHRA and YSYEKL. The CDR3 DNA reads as TGCGCCAGCAGCCAAGATCCCAGACAGGGGGCTTACGAGCAGTACTTC. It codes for CASSQDPRQGAYEQYF.

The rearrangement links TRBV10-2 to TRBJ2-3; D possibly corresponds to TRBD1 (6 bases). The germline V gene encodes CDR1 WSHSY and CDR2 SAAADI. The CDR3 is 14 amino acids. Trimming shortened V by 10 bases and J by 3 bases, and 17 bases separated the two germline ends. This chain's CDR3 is CATFLAGVTDTQYF. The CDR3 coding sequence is TGCGCCACCTTTTTAGCAGGGGTAACAGATACGCAGTATTTT.

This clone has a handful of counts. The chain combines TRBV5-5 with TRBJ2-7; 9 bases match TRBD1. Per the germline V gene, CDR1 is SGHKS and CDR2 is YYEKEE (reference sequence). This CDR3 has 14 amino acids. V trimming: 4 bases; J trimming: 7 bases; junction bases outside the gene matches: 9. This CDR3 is CASSPPGQGGEQYF. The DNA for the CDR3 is TGTGCCAGCAGCCCCCCGGGACAGGGTGGGGAGCAGTACTTC.

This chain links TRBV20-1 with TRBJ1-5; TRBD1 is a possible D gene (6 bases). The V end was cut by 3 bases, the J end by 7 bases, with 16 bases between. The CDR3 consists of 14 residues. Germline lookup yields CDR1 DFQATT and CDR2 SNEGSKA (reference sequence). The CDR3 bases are TGCAGTGCTAGTAACCCAGGGGACGCGCAGCCCCAGCATTTT. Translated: CSASNPGDAQPQHF.

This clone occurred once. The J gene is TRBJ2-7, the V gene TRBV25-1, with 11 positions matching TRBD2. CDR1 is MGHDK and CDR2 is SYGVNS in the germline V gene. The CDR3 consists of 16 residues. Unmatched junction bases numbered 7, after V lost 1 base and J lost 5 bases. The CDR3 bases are TGTGCCAGCAGTGAATCCCGACTAGCGGGACTGGACGAGCAGTACTTC. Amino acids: CASSESRLAGLDEQYF.

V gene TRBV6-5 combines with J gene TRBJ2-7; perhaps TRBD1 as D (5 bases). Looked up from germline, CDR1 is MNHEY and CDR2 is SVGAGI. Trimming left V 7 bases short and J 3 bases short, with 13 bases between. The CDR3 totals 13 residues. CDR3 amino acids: CASIGQGVYEQYF. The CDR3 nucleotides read TGTGCCAGCATAGGGCAGGGTGTCTACGAGCAGTACTTC.

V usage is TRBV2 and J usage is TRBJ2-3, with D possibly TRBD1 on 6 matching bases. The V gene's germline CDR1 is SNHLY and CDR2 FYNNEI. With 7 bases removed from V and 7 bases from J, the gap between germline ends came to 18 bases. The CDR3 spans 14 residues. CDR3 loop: CASNTGTGRNTQYF. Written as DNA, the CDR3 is TGTGCCAGCAATACAGGGACGGGTAGAAATACGCAGTATTTT.

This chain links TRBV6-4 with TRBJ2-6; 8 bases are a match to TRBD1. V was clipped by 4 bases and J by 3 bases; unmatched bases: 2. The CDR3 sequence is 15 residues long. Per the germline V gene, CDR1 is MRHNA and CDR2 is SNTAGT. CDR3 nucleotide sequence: TGTGCCAGCAGTGTCGGACAGGGTGGGGCCAACGTCCTGACTTTC. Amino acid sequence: CASSVGQGGANVLTF.

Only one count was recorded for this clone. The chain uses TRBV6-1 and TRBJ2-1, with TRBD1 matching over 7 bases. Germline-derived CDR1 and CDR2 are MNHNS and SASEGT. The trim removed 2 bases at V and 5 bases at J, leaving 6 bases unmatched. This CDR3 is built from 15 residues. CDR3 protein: CASSELGTDNNEQFF. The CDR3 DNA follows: TGTGCCAGCAGTGAACTCGGGACAGACAACAATGAGCAGTTCTTC.

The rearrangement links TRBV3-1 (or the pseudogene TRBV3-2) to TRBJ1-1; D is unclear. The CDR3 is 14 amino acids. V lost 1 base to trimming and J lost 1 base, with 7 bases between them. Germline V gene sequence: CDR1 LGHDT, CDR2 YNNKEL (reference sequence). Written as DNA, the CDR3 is TGTGCCAGCAGCCAAGGGGTGACGAACACTGAAGCTTTCTTT. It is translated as CASSQGVTNTEAFF.

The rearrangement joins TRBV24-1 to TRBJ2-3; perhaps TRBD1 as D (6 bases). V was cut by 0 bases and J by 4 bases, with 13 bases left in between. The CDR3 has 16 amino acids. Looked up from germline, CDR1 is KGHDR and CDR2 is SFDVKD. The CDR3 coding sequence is TGTGCCACCAGTGATTTGAACAGGGCTAACGCAGATACGCAGTATTTT. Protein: CATSDLNRANADTQYF.

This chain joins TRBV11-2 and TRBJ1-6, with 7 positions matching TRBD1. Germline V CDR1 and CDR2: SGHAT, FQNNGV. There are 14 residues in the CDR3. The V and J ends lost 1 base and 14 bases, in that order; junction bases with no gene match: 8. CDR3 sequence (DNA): TGTGCCAGCAGCTTAGTACAGGGGAGATTGGCCCTCCACTTT. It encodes CASSLVQGRLALHF.

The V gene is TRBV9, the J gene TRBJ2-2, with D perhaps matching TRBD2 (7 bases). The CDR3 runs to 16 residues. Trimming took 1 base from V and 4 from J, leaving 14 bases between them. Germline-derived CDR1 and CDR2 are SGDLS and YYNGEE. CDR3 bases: TGTGCCAGCAGCGTAAATAGGGGGGGGACCACCGGGGAGCTGTTTTTT. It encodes CASSVNRGGTTGELFF.

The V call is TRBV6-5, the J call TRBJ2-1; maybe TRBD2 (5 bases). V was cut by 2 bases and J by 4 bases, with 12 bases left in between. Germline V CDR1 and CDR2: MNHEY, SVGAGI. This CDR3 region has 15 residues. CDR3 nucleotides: TGTGCCAGCAGTTACCAGTCTAGCCAGTACAATGAGCAGTTCTTC. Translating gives CASSYQSSQYNEQFF.

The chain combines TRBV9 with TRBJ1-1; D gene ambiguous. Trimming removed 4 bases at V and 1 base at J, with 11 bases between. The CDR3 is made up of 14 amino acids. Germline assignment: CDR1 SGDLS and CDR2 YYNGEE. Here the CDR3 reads CASSPPYKNTEAFF. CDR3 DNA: TGTGCCAGCAGCCCACCTTACAAGAACACTGAAGCTTTCTTT.

DNA of the CDR3: TGTGCCAGCAGCCAGGCCCAGTCCTCTTGGGACGAGCAGTACTTC. The encoded protein is CASSQAQSSWDEQYF. This chain connects TRBV3-1 (or the pseudogene TRBV3-2) to TRBJ2-7; D call uncertain. V lost 3 bases, J lost 5 bases, and 17 bases lay in between. The germline CDR1 and CDR2 sequences are LGHDT and YNNKEL (reference sequence). This CDR3 has 15 residues.